Only a few counts were recorded for the clone carrying this T cell receptor beta chain. The target antigen is unknown. The sample's time point: persistent/refractory GD, antithyroid drugs over 5 years with positive TRAb. Making the TCR library involved RNA that had been extracted from PBMCs. Germline V CDR1 and CDR2: SGDLS, YYNGEE. This CDR3 is built from 17 residues. With 4 bases removed from V and 4 bases from J, the gap between germline ends came to 18 bases. The data originate from a study of regulatory T cells in long-lasting Graves disease. Overall study results and limits: Shared public clonotypes totalled some 2,500 in persistent patients, compared with about 970 in new patients.

The TCR beta library used iRepertoire HTBI primers with Arm-PCR amplification of CDR3. TCRdb redid the calling of the multiplex PCR reads with MiXCR, one entry per CDR3 protein. The repertoire holds 300,000 to 350,000 distinct CDR3 sequences, with about 19% as singletons. This chain links TRBV9 with TRBJ1-6; the D gene is possibly TRBD1 (5 bases). The TCR comes from a female donor with Graves disease. Sequences were derived from peripheral blood mononuclear cells (PBMCs), sampled when the disease was refractory, from a patient treated with antithyroid drugs. The DNA for the CDR3 is TGTGCCAGCAGCCCCGCTTCAGGGTCACCTTATAATTCACCCCTCCACTTT. Protein: CASSPASGSPYNSPLHF.